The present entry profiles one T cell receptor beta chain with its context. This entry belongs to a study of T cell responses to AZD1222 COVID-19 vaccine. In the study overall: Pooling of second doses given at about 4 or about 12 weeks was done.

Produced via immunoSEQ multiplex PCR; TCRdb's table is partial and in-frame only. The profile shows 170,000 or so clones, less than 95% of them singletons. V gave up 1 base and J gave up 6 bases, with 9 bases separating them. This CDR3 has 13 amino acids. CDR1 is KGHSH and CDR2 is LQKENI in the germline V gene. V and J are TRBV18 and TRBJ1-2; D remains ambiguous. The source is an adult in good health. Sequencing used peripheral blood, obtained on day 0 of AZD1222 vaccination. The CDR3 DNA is TGTGCCAGCTCACCACAAAGCATGGATGGCTACACCTTC. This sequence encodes CASSPQSMDGYTF.